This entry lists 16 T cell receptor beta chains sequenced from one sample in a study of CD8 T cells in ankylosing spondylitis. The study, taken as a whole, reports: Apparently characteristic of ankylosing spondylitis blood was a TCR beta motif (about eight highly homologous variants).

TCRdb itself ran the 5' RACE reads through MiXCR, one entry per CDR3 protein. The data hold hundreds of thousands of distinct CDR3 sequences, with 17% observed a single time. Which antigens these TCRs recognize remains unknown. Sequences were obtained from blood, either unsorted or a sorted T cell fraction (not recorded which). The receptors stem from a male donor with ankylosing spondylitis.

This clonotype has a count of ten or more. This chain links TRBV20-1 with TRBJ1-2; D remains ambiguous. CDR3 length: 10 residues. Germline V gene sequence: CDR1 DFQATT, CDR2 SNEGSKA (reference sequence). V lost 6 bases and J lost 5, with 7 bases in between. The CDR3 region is CSAFQYGYTF. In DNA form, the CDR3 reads TGCAGTGCGTTTCAATATGGCTACACCTTC.

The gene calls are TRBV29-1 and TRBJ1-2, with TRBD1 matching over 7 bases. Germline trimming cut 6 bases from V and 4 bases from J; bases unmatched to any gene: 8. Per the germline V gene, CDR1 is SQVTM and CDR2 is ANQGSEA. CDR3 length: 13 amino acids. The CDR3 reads CSVYRGIGYGYTF. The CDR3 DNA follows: TGCAGCGTGTACAGGGGAATTGGCTATGGCTACACCTTC. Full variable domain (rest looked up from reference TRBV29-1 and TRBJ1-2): SAVISQKPSRDICQRGTSLTIQCQVDSQVTMMFWYRQQPGQSLTLIATANQGSEATYESGFVIDKFPISRPNLTFSTLTVSNMSPEDSSIYLCSVYRGIGYGYTFGSGTRLTVV.

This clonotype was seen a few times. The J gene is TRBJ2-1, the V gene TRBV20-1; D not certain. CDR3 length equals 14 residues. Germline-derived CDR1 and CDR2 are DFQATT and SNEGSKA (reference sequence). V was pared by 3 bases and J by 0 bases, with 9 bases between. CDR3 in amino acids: CSASGSSSYNEQFF. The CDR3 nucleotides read TGCAGTGCTAGCGGGTCGAGCTCCTACAATGAGCAGTTCTTC.

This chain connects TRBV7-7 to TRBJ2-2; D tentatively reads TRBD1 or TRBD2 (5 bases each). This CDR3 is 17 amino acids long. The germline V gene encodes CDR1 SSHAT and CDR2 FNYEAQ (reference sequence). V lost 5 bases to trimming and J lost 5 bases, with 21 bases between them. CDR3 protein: CASSQSPGTYSTGELFF. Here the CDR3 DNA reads TGTGCCAGCAGCCAATCCCCCGGGACCTACTCAACCGGGGAGCTGTTTTTT.

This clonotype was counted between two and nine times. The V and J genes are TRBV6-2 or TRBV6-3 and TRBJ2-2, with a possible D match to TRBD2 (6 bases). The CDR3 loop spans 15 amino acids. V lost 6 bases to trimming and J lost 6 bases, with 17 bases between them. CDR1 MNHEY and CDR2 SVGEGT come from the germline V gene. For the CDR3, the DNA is TGTGCCAGCAGGCAGGAGGGACGCGCCGCCGGGGAGCTGTTTTTT. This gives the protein CASRQEGRAAGELFF.

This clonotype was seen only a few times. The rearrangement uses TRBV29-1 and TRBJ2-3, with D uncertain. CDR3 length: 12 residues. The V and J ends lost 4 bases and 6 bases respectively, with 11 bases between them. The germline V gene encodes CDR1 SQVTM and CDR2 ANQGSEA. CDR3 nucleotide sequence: TGCAGCGTTGCCGGCGACCGGGATACGCAGTATTTT. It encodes CSVAGDRDTQYF.

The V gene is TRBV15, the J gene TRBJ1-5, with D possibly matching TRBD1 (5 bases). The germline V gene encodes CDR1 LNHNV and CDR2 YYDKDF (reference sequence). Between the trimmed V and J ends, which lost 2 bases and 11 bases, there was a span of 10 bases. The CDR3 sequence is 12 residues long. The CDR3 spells CATSRPDNAQHF. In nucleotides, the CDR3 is TGTGCCACCAGCAGACCGGACAACGCCCAGCATTTT.

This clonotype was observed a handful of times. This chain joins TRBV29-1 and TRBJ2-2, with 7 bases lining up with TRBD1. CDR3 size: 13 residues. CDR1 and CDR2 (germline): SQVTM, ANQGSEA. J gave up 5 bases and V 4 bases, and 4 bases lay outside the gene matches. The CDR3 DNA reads TGCAGCGTTGTAGGCAGGGGGACCGGGGAGCTGTTTTTT. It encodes CSVVGRGTGELFF.

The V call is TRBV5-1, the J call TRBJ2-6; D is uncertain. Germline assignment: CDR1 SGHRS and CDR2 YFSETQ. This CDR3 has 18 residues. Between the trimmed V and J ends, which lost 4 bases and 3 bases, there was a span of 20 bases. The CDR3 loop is CASSPPDPPYNGANVLTF. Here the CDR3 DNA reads TGCGCCAGCAGCCCGCCGGACCCCCCTTATAATGGGGCCAACGTCCTGACTTTC.

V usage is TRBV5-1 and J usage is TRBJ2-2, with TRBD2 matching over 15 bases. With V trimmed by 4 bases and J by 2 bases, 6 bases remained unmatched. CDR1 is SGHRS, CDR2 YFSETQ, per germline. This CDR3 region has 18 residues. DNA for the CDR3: TGCGCCAGCAGCAGGACTAGCGGGGGGGAAGCAAACACCGGGGAGCTGTTTTTT. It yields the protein CASSRTSGGEANTGELFF.

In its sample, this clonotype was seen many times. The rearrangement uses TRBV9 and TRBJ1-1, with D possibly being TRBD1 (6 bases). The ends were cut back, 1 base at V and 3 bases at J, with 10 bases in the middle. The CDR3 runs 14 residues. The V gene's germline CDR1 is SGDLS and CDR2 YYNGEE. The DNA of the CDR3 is TGTGCCAGCAGCGTAAACAGGGCGGACACTGAAGCTTTCTTT. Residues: CASSVNRADTEAFF.

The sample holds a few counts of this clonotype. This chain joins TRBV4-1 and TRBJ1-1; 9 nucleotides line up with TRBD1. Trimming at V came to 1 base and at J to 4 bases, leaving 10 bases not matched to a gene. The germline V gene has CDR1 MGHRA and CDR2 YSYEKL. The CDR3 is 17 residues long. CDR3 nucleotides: TGCGCCAGCAGCCAAGGGTCTAGACAGGGGGGAGGCACTGAAGCTTTCTTT. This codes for CASSQGSRQGGGTEAFF.

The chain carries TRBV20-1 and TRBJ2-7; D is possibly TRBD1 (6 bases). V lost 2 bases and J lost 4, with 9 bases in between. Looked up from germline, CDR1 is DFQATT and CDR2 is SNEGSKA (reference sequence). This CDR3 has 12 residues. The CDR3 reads CSARNREYEQYF. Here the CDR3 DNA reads TGCAGTGCTAGAAACAGGGAGTACGAGCAGTACTTC.

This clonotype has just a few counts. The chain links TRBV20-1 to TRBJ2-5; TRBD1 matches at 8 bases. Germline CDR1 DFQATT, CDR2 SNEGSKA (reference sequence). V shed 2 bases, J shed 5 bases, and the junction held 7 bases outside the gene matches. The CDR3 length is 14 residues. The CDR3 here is CSARPTGGYETQYF. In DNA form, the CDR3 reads TGCAGTGCTAGACCTACAGGGGGGTACGAGACCCAGTACTTC.

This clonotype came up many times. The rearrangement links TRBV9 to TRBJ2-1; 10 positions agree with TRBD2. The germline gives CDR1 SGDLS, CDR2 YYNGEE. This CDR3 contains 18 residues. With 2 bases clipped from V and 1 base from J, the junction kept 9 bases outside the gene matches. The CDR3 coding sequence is TGTGCCAGCAGCGTCGGCTTAGGAGCGGGAGGGTCCTACAATGAGCAGTTCTTC. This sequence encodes CASSVGLGAGGSYNEQFF.

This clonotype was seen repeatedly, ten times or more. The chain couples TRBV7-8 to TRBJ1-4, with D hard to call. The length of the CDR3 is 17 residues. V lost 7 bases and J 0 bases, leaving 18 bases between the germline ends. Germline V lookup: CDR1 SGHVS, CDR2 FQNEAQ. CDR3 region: CASTAVDVTATNEKLFF. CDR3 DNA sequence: TGTGCCAGCACTGCTGTTGATGTGACGGCAACTAATGAAAAACTGTTTTTT.